The 14 T cell receptor beta chains below all came from one sample that was sequenced in a study of neurological immune-mediated disorders. Via MiXCR, TCRdb re-called the 5' RACE reads, giving one row per CDR3 protein. Of about 53,000 distinct CDR3 sequences listed, 10% are singletons. As to time point: longitudinal time-point 1 (baseline). The material sequenced was PBMCs. Receptor source: a woman aged 40 to 50 in good health.

Ten or more counts support this clonotype. The chain employs TRBV20-1 and TRBJ1-4; D is unclear. CDR1 is DFQATT and CDR2 is SNEGSKA in the germline V gene (reference sequence). This CDR3 has 14 amino acids. V was clipped by 5 bases and J by 0 bases, with 10 bases between them. In DNA, the CDR3 is TGCAGTGCTTTGACACCTGCAACTAATGAAAAACTGTTTTTT. It encodes CSALTPATNEKLFF.

This clonotype has a count of ten or more. The rearrangement links TRBV6-5 to TRBJ1-2, with TRBD1 matching 7 bases. The V gene end was trimmed by 5 bases and the J gene end by 4 bases; junction bases not matched to a gene: 4. The CDR3 has 13 residues. Germline V CDR1 and CDR2: MNHEY, SVGAGI. In DNA form, the CDR3 reads TGTGCCAGCAGTCTCGGGACAGTCTATGGCTACACCTTC. As protein: CASSLGTVYGYTF.

This clonotype is medium-sized. The V call is TRBV29-1, the J call TRBJ1-5; TRBD1 is a possible D gene (5 bases). The CDR3 has 13 residues. The germline V gene encodes CDR1 SQVTM and CDR2 ANQGSEA. With 7 bases removed from V and 3 bases from J, the gap between germline ends came to 13 bases. The CDR3: CSATQAYNQPQHF. Written as DNA, the CDR3 is TGCAGCGCCACACAGGCCTACAATCAGCCCCAGCATTTT.

The J gene is TRBJ2-1, the V gene TRBV20-1; D is perhaps TRBD2 (5 bases). V was trimmed by 3 bases and J by 5 bases, leaving 17 bases between them. CDR1 DFQATT and CDR2 SNEGSKA come from the germline V gene (reference sequence). CDR3 size: 15 residues. The DNA for the CDR3 is TGCAGTGCTAGGCCCCCGGGGATGCCGGACAATGAGCAGTTCTTC. Encoded protein: CSARPPGMPDNEQFF.

This clonotype was counted many times. The chain carries TRBV3-1 and TRBJ2-2, with 14 bases fitting TRBD2. CDR3 length: 19 amino acids. J was trimmed by 3 bases and V by 3 bases; bases with no gene match: 9. The germline CDR1 and CDR2 sequences are LGHDT and YNNKEL (reference sequence). CDR3 loop: CASSHGLAGGMVDTGELFF. The CDR3 nucleotides read TGTGCCAGCAGCCACGGACTAGCGGGGGGCATGGTGGACACCGGGGAGCTGTTTTTT.

This clonotype was observed many times. The chain is built from TRBV15 and TRBJ2-2; 9 nucleotides match TRBD2. Germline V gives CDR1 LNHNV, CDR2 YYDKDF (reference sequence). Trimming removed 1 base from V and 3 bases from J; junction bases left unmatched: 6. This CDR3 region has 17 residues. In DNA, the CDR3 is TGTGCCACCAGCAGAGGGGCTAGCGGGGATTACACCGGGGAGCTGTTTTTT. Its translation: CATSRGASGDYTGELFF.

Many counts were recorded for this clonotype. The chain uses TRBV12-3 or TRBV12-4 and TRBJ2-3, with D perhaps TRBD2 (5 bases). Trimming took off 1 base at V and 6 bases at J, with 14 bases between the two ends. The CDR3 has 15 amino acids. The CDR3 DNA reads as TGTGCCAGCAGTTTAGGTTTAGAGAGGGTGGATACGCAGTATTTT. Translated: CASSLGLERVDTQYF.

The genes are TRBV6-1 and TRBJ1-4; the D is unclear. V lost 4 bases and J 6 bases, leaving 12 bases between the germline ends. CDR3 length: 14 amino acids. Germline CDR1 reads MNHNS; CDR2 reads SASEGT. CDR3 coding DNA: TGTGCCAGCAGTGTCCCCCCGGCCGATGAAAAACTGTTTTTT. Translating gives CASSVPPADEKLFF.

This clonotype appeared many times. The genes are TRBV19 and TRBJ2-5, with D uncertain. V was pared by 5 bases and J by 5 bases, with 15 bases between. The CDR3 runs to 14 residues. From germline, CDR1 is LNHDA and CDR2 SQIVND (reference sequence). This CDR3 is CASSPPLMDETQYF. CDR3 nucleotides: TGTGCCAGTAGTCCCCCCTTGATGGACGAGACCCAGTACTTC.

This chain links TRBV5-1 with TRBJ2-1, with 8 positions matching TRBD2. Germline CDR1 and CDR2: SGHRS and YFSETQ. This CDR3 is 15 amino acids long. Germline trimming cut 4 bases from V and 6 bases from J; bases unmatched to any gene: 9. DNA of the CDR3: TGCGCCAGCAGCCTCGGGAGGGCCGAGATCAATGAGCAGTTCTTC. Translated, it gives CASSLGRAEINEQFF.

This clonotype was picked up many times. The gene calls are TRBV7-2 and TRBJ1-6; 7 nucleotides align to TRBD1. Trimming took 0 bases from V and 11 from J; bases not matched to a gene: 13. The CDR3 has 17 amino acids. Per the germline V gene, CDR1 is SGHTA and CDR2 is FQGNSA. CDR3 nucleotides: TGTGCCAGCAGCTTAGCGGGGGCCAGGGGGAGATTGACACCCCTCCACTTT. This translates into CASSLAGARGRLTPLHF. Full variable domain (outside the CDR3, taken from reference TRBV7-2 and TRBJ1-6): GAGVSQSPSNKVTEKGKDVELRCDPISGHTALYWYRQSLGQGLEFLIYFQGNSAPDKSGLPSDRFSAERTGGSVSTLTIQRTQQEDSAVYLCASSLAGARGRLTPLHFGNGTRLTVT.

This clonotype was found many times. The chain is built from TRBV5-1 and TRBJ2-7; TRBD2 matches at 12 bases. Trimming cost V 4 bases and J 0 bases; bases outside gene matches: 8. This CDR3 contains 17 residues. Germline V gene sequence: CDR1 SGHRS, CDR2 YFSETQ. Written as DNA, the CDR3 is TGCGCCAGCAGCGGGAGGGAGGGACTAGCGGGCTCCTACGAGCAGTACTTC. Translation gives CASSGREGLAGSYEQYF. Full variable domain (missing parts from reference TRBV5-1 and TRBJ2-7): KAGVTQTPRYLIKTRGQQVTLSCSPISGHRSVSWYQQTPGQGLQFLFEYFSETQRNKGNFPGRFSGRQFSNSRSEMNVSTLELGDSALYLCASSGREGLAGSYEQYFGPGTRLTVT.

The chain couples TRBV29-1 to TRBJ2-1; D is perhaps TRBD2 (6 bases). Trimming removed 1 base from V and 10 bases from J, with 11 bases in between. In germline, CDR1 is SQVTM, CDR2 ANQGSEA. This CDR3 is built from 12 residues. This chain's CDR3 is CSVEGAGGEQFF. DNA of the CDR3: TGCAGCGTTGAAGGGGCAGGAGGGGAGCAGTTCTTC.

This clonotype was seen repeatedly, ten times or more. The V gene is TRBV27, the J gene TRBJ1-1, with D uncertain. The CDR3 runs to 14 residues. Deletions cut 5 bases from V and 1 base from J, with 11 bases between. Germline CDR1 MNHEY, CDR2 SMNVEV (reference sequence). Written as DNA, the CDR3 is TGTGCCAGCAGTCTAAACTTCGGGAACACTGAAGCTTTCTTT. Amino acid sequence: CASSLNFGNTEAFF.